What follows are 9 T cell receptor beta chains derived from one specimen sequenced in a study of T cell repertoires in cytomegalovirus infection. TCRdb recomputed calls from the reads with MiXCR, one row per CDR3 protein. The profile covers 230,000 or so distinct CDR3 sequences, with over 15% appearing a single time and less than 50% taken by the ten largest. Sequencing input: CD8+ T cells from PBMCs. These receptors were taken from a human donor in good health (CMV status not recorded). Some clones in this sample may be carry-over from other donors' samples.

This clonotype has at least ten counts. The chain combines TRBV10-3 with TRBJ2-1; D possibly matches TRBD1 or TRBD2 (5 bases each). This CDR3 spans 14 amino acids. Per the germline V gene, CDR1 is ENHRY and CDR2 is SYGVKD. The V and J ends lost 10 bases and 4 bases respectively, with 17 bases between them. CDR3 loop: CATHGTDEYNEQFF. The CDR3 DNA follows: TGTGCCACCCACGGGACGGACGAATACAATGAGCAGTTCTTC.

This clonotype has at least ten counts. This chain's CDR3 is CASSPAYEQYF. CDR3 bases: TGTGCCAGCAGCCCTGCCTACGAGCAGTACTTC. The V and J genes are TRBV7-8 and TRBJ2-7; D unresolved. The length of the CDR3 is 11 residues. The V gene lost 5 bases and the J gene lost 2 bases, with 4 bases spanning the gap. Germline assignment: CDR1 SGHVS and CDR2 FQNEAQ.

This clonotype was seen a few times. The CDR3 spells CASSPFSGTDTQYF. The CDR3 DNA is TGTGCCAGCAGCCCTTTTTCCGGCACAGATACGCAGTATTTT. This chain joins TRBV28 and TRBJ2-3; D unresolved. This CDR3 has 14 residues. In germline, CDR1 is MDHEN, CDR2 SYDVKM. Trimming shortened V by 6 bases and J by 1 base, and 11 bases separated the two germline ends.

This clonotype has at least ten counts. V and J are TRBV7-2 and TRBJ2-7; D may correspond to TRBD1 or TRBD2 (5 bases each). Trimming left V 5 bases short and J 3 bases short, with 14 bases between. The CDR3 has 14 amino acids. The germline CDR1 and CDR2 sequences are SGHTA and FQGNSA. The CDR3 region has the DNA TGTGCCAGCAGCGTCGGGACCGAGAGCTACGAGCAGTACTTC. It codes for CASSVGTESYEQYF. Complete variable domain (other parts from reference TRBV7-2 and TRBJ2-7): GAGVSQSPSNKVTEKGKDVELRCDPISGHTALYWYRQSLGQGLEFLIYFQGNSAPDKSGLPSDRFSAERTGGSVSTLTIQRTQQEDSAVYLCASSVGTESYEQYFGPGTRLTVT.

The V gene is TRBV29-1, the J gene TRBJ1-4, with D uncertain. CDR1 SQVTM and CDR2 ANQGSEA come from the germline V gene. Trimming removed 0 bases from V and 8 bases from J, with 10 bases in between. The CDR3 is 13 amino acids. CDR3 residues: CSVEEPITEKLFF. In DNA, the CDR3 is TGCAGCGTTGAAGAGCCGATAACGGAAAAACTGTTTTTT.

The V call is TRBV19, the J call TRBJ1-5; D unresolved. CDR3 length equals 15 residues. The germline V and J ends were trimmed by 1 base and 7 bases, with 14 bases remaining between them. CDR1 LNHDA and CDR2 SQIVND come from the germline V gene (reference sequence). This chain's CDR3 is CASSIGGFSGQPQHF. The CDR3 region has the DNA TGTGCCAGTAGTATAGGTGGATTTTCGGGCCAGCCCCAGCATTTT.

The gene calls are TRBV27 and TRBJ2-1; 13 bases align to TRBD2. Per the germline V gene, CDR1 is MNHEY and CDR2 is SMNVEV (reference sequence). After removal of 3 bases from V and 5 bases from J, the junction contained 7 bases not matched to a gene. This CDR3 comprises 17 residues. The CDR3 coding sequence is TGTGCCAGCAGTTTTTTGACTAGCGGGGGGCAAAACAATGAGCAGTTCTTC. Translation gives CASSFLTSGGQNNEQFF.

The V gene is TRBV20-1, the J gene TRBJ2-7, with D possibly TRBD1 on 5 matching bases. Per germline, CDR1 DFQATT and CDR2 SNEGSKA (reference sequence). Deletions cut 5 bases from V and 3 bases from J, with 17 bases between. The CDR3 spans 14 residues. The CDR3 here is CSAAPDRRDYEQYF. For the CDR3, the DNA is TGCAGTGCTGCCCCAGACAGACGTGACTACGAGCAGTACTTC.

In this sample, this clonotype turned up many times. The chain uses TRBV27 and TRBJ1-1, with 9 bases aligning to TRBD1. The CDR3 extends over 16 amino acids. Germline V gene sequence: CDR1 MNHEY, CDR2 SMNVEV (reference sequence). Trimming at V came to 5 bases and at J to 10 bases, leaving 17 bases not matched to a gene. The CDR3 DNA is TGTGCCAGCAGTCCGATGGGACAGGGATCAACCCATGGAGCTTTCTTT. Translating gives CASSPMGQGSTHGAFF.